These T cell receptor beta chains were read from a single sample in a study of vaccination and CD4 T cells after COVID-19. Antigen specificity for these receptors is unknown. TCRdb reprocessed the PCR reads with MiXCR, giving one entry per CDR3 protein. The repertoire holds some 13,000 distinct CDR3 sequences, with around 61% as singletons. Sequenced: CD4+ T cells from blood, cultured in vitro. Source of these receptors: a human donor who had recovered from COVID-19. Both conserved end residues are part of each CDR3. D genes are given only for firm matches. Clone sizes are given selectively: once, few, many, or a class where the clone is expanded.

- | TRBJ1-1 | - | TRBV6-1 | TGTGCCAGCAGTCGGGCCGATAAAGCTTTCTTT | CASSRADKAFF
few | TRBJ1-1 | TRBD1 | TRBV20-1 | TGCAGTGCTAGAGATCCTCGGACAGGGGGCAGGGGCACTGAAGCTTTCTTT | CSARDPRTGGRGTEAFF
- | TRBJ1-1 | TRBD1 | TRBV7-9 | TGTGCCAGCAGCGCTCCGGGACAGGCAGCTTTCTTT | CASSAPGQAAFF
few | TRBJ1-2 | - | TRBV7-9 | TGTGCCAGCAGCTTCAACAGCGATGGCTACACCTTC | CASSFNSDGYTF
- | TRBJ1-5 | - | TRBV6-1 | TGTGCCAGCAACGGGGCTTGGCAGCCCCAGCATTTT | CASNGAWQPQHF
- | TRBJ1-6 | TRBD1 | TRBV12-3/TRBV12-4 | TGTGCCAGCAGTTTGACAGGGGAAAGAGGATCACCCCTCCACTTT | CASSLTGERGSPLHF
- | TRBJ1-1 | - | TRBV24-1 | TGTGCCACCAGTGACTCTGGGGGGGGGCATAAAGACACTGAAGCTTTCTTT | CATSDSGGGHKDTEAFF
few | TRBJ1-2 | - | TRBV29-1 | TGCAGCGTTGAAAAGGGTCTAAATGGCTACACCTTC | CSVEKGLNGYTF
once | TRBJ1-3 | - | TRBV19 | TGTGCCAGTAGTATTGAGAGCTCTGGAAACACCATATATTTT | CASSIESSGNTIYF
- | TRBJ2-1 | - | TRBV24-1 | TGTGCCACCAGTGAGGCAGCCAGCTCCTACAATGAGCAGTTCTTC | CATSEAASSYNEQFF
- | TRBJ2-5 | - | TRBV5-4 | TGTGCCAGCAGCTTAGGTCACGGCAGGGAGACCCAGTACTTC | CASSLGHGRETQYF
once | TRBJ2-1 | - | TRBV27 | TGTGCCAGCACCGCGGGACCCTCCTACAATGAGCAGTTCTTC | CASTAGPSYNEQFF
- | TRBJ1-1 | TRBD1 | TRBV19 | TGTGCCAGTAGTATAACAGGGGTCGGGGGCACTGAAGCTTTCTTT | CASSITGVGGTEAFF
medium-sized | TRBJ1-5 | TRBD1 | TRBV27 | TGTGCCAGCAGGGCGGGGACAGGGGGTGTGGGAAATAGCAATCAGCCCCAGCATTTT | CASRAGTGGVGNSNQPQHF
- | TRBJ2-1 | TRBD2 | TRBV10-3 | TGTGCCATCAGTGAGTCACTAGCGGGAGTTGAGCAGTTCTTC | CAISESLAGVEQFF
- | TRBJ1-1 | - | TRBV7-9 | TGTGCCAGCAGCTTAGGGGCGGGGGGCACTGAAGCTTTCTTT | CASSLGAGGTEAFF
- | TRBJ2-5 | TRBD2 | TRBV11-2 | TGTGCCAGCAGCTTGCTAGCGGGTACTCAAGAGACCCAGTACTTC | CASSLLAGTQETQYF
- | TRBJ2-1 | TRBD2 | TRBV30 | TGTGCCTGGAGTGTAATTGGTAGTCTAGCGGGACCCAATGAGCAGTTCTTC | CAWSVIGSLAGPNEQFF
few | TRBJ1-6 | - | TRBV2 | TGTGCCAGCAGTGAAGGAGGGATCCACCACTTT | CASSEGGIHHF
- | TRBJ1-5 | - | TRBV6-4 | TGTGCCAGCAGTGAGCAGGGAGAGCAGCCCCAGCATTTT | CASSEQGEQPQHF
few | TRBJ2-5 | - | TRBV11-2 | TGTGCCAGCAGCTTAGATCTCCAAGAGACCCAGTACTTC | CASSLDLQETQYF
- | TRBJ2-7 | TRBD1 | TRBV6-5 | TGTGCCAGCAGTTGGGACAGGGAAAACGAGCAGTACTTC | CASSWDRENEQYF
few | TRBJ1-5 | - | TRBV25-1 | TGTGCCAGCAGTGGGGTGGGGTGGCAGCCCCAGCATTTT | CASSGVGWQPQHF
few | TRBJ1-1 | - | TRBV21-1 | TGTGCCAGCAGCCGAAAGGGGGAGGGGCCGGGGAACACTGAAGCTTTCTTT | CASSRKGEGPGNTEAFF
- | TRBJ1-2 | - | TRBV11-2 | TGTGCCAGCAGCTCCCAGGGTAACTATGGCTACACCTTC | CASSSQGNYGYTF
- | TRBJ2-5 | TRBD2 | TRBV23-1 | TGCGCCGAGGGGAGGGGCCCGCGGGAGACCCAGTACTTC | CAEGRGPRETQYF
- | TRBJ1-5 | - | TRBV28 | TGTGCCAGCAGTATTCAGGGTAGTAGCAATCAGCCCCAGCATTTT | CASSIQGSSNQPQHF
few | TRBJ2-5 | - | TRBV20-1 | TGCAGTGCCCTCCCCAGGGGTATCGGGGGGACCCAGTACTTC | CSALPRGIGGTQYF
once | TRBJ1-1 | - | TRBV4-2 | TGTGCCAGCAGCCAAGGTTTTCAGCGGAACACTGAAGCTTTCTTT | CASSQGFQRNTEAFF
- | TRBJ2-3 | TRBD2 | TRBV10-1 | TGCGCCAGCAGTGGGGCTAGCGGGAGTTTCACAGATACGCAGTATTTT | CASSGASGSFTDTQYF
- | TRBJ2-2 | - | TRBV7-2 | TGTGCCAGCAGCTTAATGGCACAGGGTAGTACCGGGGAGCTGTTTTTT | CASSLMAQGSTGELFF
- | TRBJ1-1 | TRBD1 | TRBV12-3/TRBV12-4 | TGTGCCAGCAGGATGACAGGGGGGAAAACTGAAGCTTTCTTT | CASRMTGGKTEAFF
- | TRBJ1-1 | - | TRBV29-1 | TGCAGCGTTGATGCTCGGGGGAACGCTGAAGCTTTCTTT | CSVDARGNAEAFF
- | TRBJ2-3 | TRBD2 | TRBV20-1 | TGCAGTGTCCCGCTAGCGGGAGCTCCAGATACGCAGTATTTT | CSVPLAGAPDTQYF
- | TRBJ1-5 | - | TRBV28 | TGTGCCAGCAGTTATCCGGACCGTCAGCCCCAGCATTTT | CASSYPDRQPQHF
few | TRBJ1-2 | - | TRBV6-1 | TGTGCCAGCAGATCCCGGGCCCGACCTAACTATGGCTACACCTTC | CASRSRARPNYGYTF
few | TRBJ2-5 | TRBD2 | TRBV11-1 | TGTGCCAGCAGCTTATCTCTACTAGCGGAGCTTAAGTACTTC | CASSLSLLAELKYF
- | TRBJ2-1 | - | TRBV2 | TGTGCCAGCAGTGTCCTAGGAGGCAATGAGCAGTTCTTC | CASSVLGGNEQFF
- | TRBJ1-1 | TRBD1 | TRBV18 | TGTGCCAGCTCACGCCAGGACAGGGCCACTGGGACTGAAGCTTTCTTT | CASSRQDRATGTEAFF
- | TRBJ1-6 | - | TRBV7-3 | TGTGCCAGCAGGGGGGACGGATATTCACCCCTCCACTTT | CASRGDGYSPLHF
- | TRBJ1-5 | - | TRBV6-5 | TGTGCCAGCAGTTACCCGACCGGGACCATCAATCAGCCCCAGCATTTT | CASSYPTGTINQPQHF
- | TRBJ2-5 | - | TRBV10-3 | TGTGCCATCAGTGTCGTCCGGGCTTCGCTACAAGAGACCCAGTACTTC | CAISVVRASLQETQYF
- | TRBJ2-7 | - | TRBV3-1 | TGTGCCAGCAGCCATGGAGACTTGTCCTACGAGCAGTACTTC | CASSHGDLSYEQYF
- | TRBJ2-2 | TRBD2 | TRBV19 | TGTGCCAGTAGTGCAAGACTAGCGACAAGTAACACCGGGGAGCTGTTTTTT | CASSARLATSNTGELFF
few | TRBJ2-5 | - | TRBV20-1 | TGCAGTGCCAGGTTGTTCAGGGGCGCTGAGACCCAGTACTTC | CSARLFRGAETQYF
- | TRBJ1-2 | - | TRBV6-5 | TGTGCCAGCAGTTACTCGGTTTTACTGAGTGGCTACACCTTC | CASSYSVLLSGYTF
once | TRBJ2-2 | - | TRBV19 | TGTGCCAGTAGTAGGGGGTCCGGGGAGCTGTTTTTT | CASSRGSGELFF
- | TRBJ2-2 | - | TRBV2 | TGTGCCAGCCGCGGCGGGCTGACAAACACCGGGGAGCTGTTTTTT | CASRGGLTNTGELFF
- | TRBJ1-3 | - | TRBV6-1 | TGTGCCAGCAGCGTTATTTTTTACTCTGGAAACACCATATATTTT | CASSVIFYSGNTIYF
few | TRBJ1-6 | - | TRBV12-3/TRBV12-4 | TGTGCCAGCGGATCGACATGGGCTTCCCTCCACTTT | CASGSTWASLHF
few | TRBJ2-2 | TRBD2 | TRBV15 | TGTGCCACCAGCAGAGATTTGATGTACCCAGCGGGATACACCGGGGAGCTGTTTTTT | CATSRDLMYPAGYTGELFF
few | TRBJ1-5 | - | TRBV2 | TGTGCCAGCAGGGGTTTCTCTTACAATCAGCCCCAGCATTTT | CASRGFSYNQPQHF
- | TRBJ2-3 | - | TRBV5-1 | TGCGCCAGCAGCTCTGACGGCCTCACCGCAGATACGCAGTATTTT | CASSSDGLTADTQYF
- | TRBJ2-7 | - | TRBV20-1 | TGCAGTGCTTTGACCGCGAGCTCCTACGAGCAGTACTTC | CSALTASSYEQYF
- | TRBJ2-2 | TRBD1 | TRBV5-8 | TGTGCCAGCAGCTTGGTCCAGGGGGCAAAGGGCGGGGAGCTGTTTTTT | CASSLVQGAKGGELFF
- | TRBJ1-2 | - | TRBV11-2 | TGTGCCAGCAGCTCGGTACGGAAAAACTATGGCTACACCTTC | CASSSVRKNYGYTF
- | TRBJ1-2 | - | TRBV7-6 | TGTGCCAGCAGCTCCCGGCCTCTTTTCTATGGCTACACCTTC | CASSSRPLFYGYTF
- | TRBJ2-1 | - | TRBV18 | TGTGCCACCCAACGAGGGGGTAACAATGAGCAGTTCTTC | CATQRGGNNEQFF
- | TRBJ2-7 | TRBD1 | TRBV6-2/TRBV6-3 | TGTGCCAGCAGGGGACAGAGCTCCTACGAGCAGTACTTC | CASRGQSSYEQYF
few | TRBJ2-3 | - | TRBV28 | TGTGCCAGCATCCGGGATGTGAACACAGATACGCAGTATTTT | CASIRDVNTDTQYF